The rows below give T cell receptor beta chains drawn from one sample of a study of T cell changes during pregnancy in multiple sclerosis. Only in-frame clones appear in the TCRdb table, and some are missing; sequencing was by immunoSEQ multiplex PCR. Of approximately 30,000 clones detected, about 88% appear once; the ten largest clones hold 11%. Here the sequenced sample was CD8+ T cells from peripheral blood mononuclear cells, taken in the third trimester of pregnancy. The receptors originated from a female donor with multiple sclerosis, enrolled in a pregnancy study. Each CDR3 is given with its conserved first and last residue. Each record gives: J gene, CDR3 length, V gene, clone size, D gene, CDR3 DNA, CDR3 protein. D genes are given only for firm matches. Rows give clone size only sometimes, using once, few, many, or a class for an expanded clone.

J gene: TRBJ2-7
CDR3 length: 13
V gene: TRBV5-5
clone size: .
D gene: .
CDR3 DNA: TGTGCCAGCAGCTCGGCCTGGAGGGACGAGCAGTACTTC
CDR3 protein: CASSSAWRDEQYF

J gene: TRBJ1-6
CDR3 length: 15
V gene: TRBV5-1
clone size: .
D gene: .
CDR3 DNA: TGCGCCAGCAGCTTGGGGGGCGGTGAAAATTCACCCCTCCACTTT
CDR3 protein: CASSLGGGENSPLHF

J gene: TRBJ2-7
CDR3 length: 12
V gene: TRBV9
clone size: .
D gene: .
CDR3 DNA: TGTGCCAGCAGCGCCACAGGTTACGAGCAGTACTTC
CDR3 protein: CASSATGYEQYF

J gene: TRBJ2-7
CDR3 length: 12
V gene: TRBV7-8
clone size: .
D gene: .
CDR3 DNA: TGTGCCAGCAGCCCGCGGGGCCACGAGCAGTACTTC
CDR3 protein: CASSPRGHEQYF

J gene: TRBJ2-7
CDR3 length: 12
V gene: TRBV7-9
clone size: .
D gene: .
CDR3 DNA: TGTGCCAGCAGCCTCGGGGCCTACGAGCAGTACTTC
CDR3 protein: CASSLGAYEQYF

J gene: TRBJ1-5
CDR3 length: 14
V gene: TRBV9
clone size: .
D gene: .
CDR3 DNA: TGTGCCAGCAGCCCGGGGTCCCTCGAGCAGCCCCAGCATTTT
CDR3 protein: CASSPGSLEQPQHF

J gene: TRBJ1-1
CDR3 length: 16
V gene: TRBV2
clone size: large
D gene: .
CDR3 DNA: TGTGCCAGCAGTGCCCTACTGACAGGACCAAACACTGAAGCTTTCTTT
CDR3 protein: CASSALLTGPNTEAFF

J gene: TRBJ1-1
CDR3 length: 14
V gene: TRBV15
clone size: .
D gene: .
CDR3 DNA: TGTGCCACCAGCACTAAGCGGGAACAGTTTGAAGCTTTCTTT
CDR3 protein: CATSTKREQFEAFF

J gene: TRBJ2-5
CDR3 length: 13
V gene: TRBV7-9
clone size: .
D gene: TRBD2
CDR3 DNA: TGTGCCAGCAGCTTGGGAGGGACAGAGACCCAGTACTTC
CDR3 protein: CASSLGGTETQYF

J gene: TRBJ2-7
CDR3 length: 13
V gene: TRBV7-8
clone size: .
D gene: .
CDR3 DNA: TGTGCCAGCAGCTTAGGGGCAGGCTACGAGCAGTACTTC
CDR3 protein: CASSLGAGYEQYF

J gene: TRBJ1-1
CDR3 length: 13
V gene: TRBV27
clone size: .
D gene: TRBD1
CDR3 DNA: TGTGCCAGCAGGACAGGGGTGAGCACTGAAGCTTTCTTT
CDR3 protein: CASRTGVSTEAFF

J gene: TRBJ1-2
CDR3 length: 15
V gene: TRBV5-1
clone size: .
D gene: .
CDR3 DNA: TGCGCCAGCAGCTTGGCCGTTGGGGGGGCAGATGGCTACACCTTC
CDR3 protein: CASSLAVGGADGYTF

J gene: TRBJ2-1
CDR3 length: 14
V gene: TRBV7-9
clone size: .
D gene: .
CDR3 DNA: TGTGCCAGCAGCTCCCCTGGGGGCGAGAGTGAGCAGTTCTTC
CDR3 protein: CASSSPGGESEQFF

J gene: TRBJ1-2
CDR3 length: 15
V gene: TRBV7-9
clone size: .
D gene: .
CDR3 DNA: TGTGCCAGCAGCTTATGGCCGGGGGAAGGGTATGGCTACACCTTC
CDR3 protein: CASSLWPGEGYGYTF

J gene: TRBJ2-3
CDR3 length: 13
V gene: TRBV4-1
clone size: .
D gene: .
CDR3 DNA: TGCGCCAGCAGCCAAGGGGCAGGGGATACGCAGTATTTT
CDR3 protein: CASSQGAGDTQYF

J gene: TRBJ2-7
CDR3 length: 14
V gene: TRBV11-2
clone size: .
D gene: .
CDR3 DNA: TGTGCCAGCAGCTTTTTCGGCGGATCCTACGAGCAGTACTTC
CDR3 protein: CASSFFGGSYEQYF

J gene: TRBJ2-7
CDR3 length: 15
V gene: TRBV7-8
clone size: few
D gene: .
CDR3 DNA: TGTGCCAGCAGCTTAGCGCAACAGCCGAACTACGAGCAGTACTTC
CDR3 protein: CASSLAQQPNYEQYF

J gene: TRBJ2-7
CDR3 length: 15
V gene: TRBV6-1
clone size: .
D gene: .
CDR3 DNA: TGTGCCAGCAGTGAACTTGAAGGGGCTGGCTACGAGCAGTACTTC
CDR3 protein: CASSELEGAGYEQYF

J gene: TRBJ2-7
CDR3 length: 12
V gene: TRBV7-9
clone size: .
D gene: .
CDR3 DNA: TGTGCCAGCAGCTTAGCCAGGAACGAGCAGTACTTC
CDR3 protein: CASSLARNEQYF

J gene: TRBJ1-5
CDR3 length: 14
V gene: TRBV6-5
clone size: .
D gene: .
CDR3 DNA: TGTGCCAGCAGGACCAGGGTGGGCAATCAGCCCCAGCATTTT
CDR3 protein: CASRTRVGNQPQHF

J gene: TRBJ2-2
CDR3 length: 15
V gene: TRBV6-1
clone size: .
D gene: .
CDR3 DNA: TGTGCCAGCAGTGATTTTCTCGGGGACACCGGGGAGCTGTTTTTT
CDR3 protein: CASSDFLGDTGELFF

J gene: TRBJ2-5
CDR3 length: 18
V gene: TRBV6-1
clone size: .
D gene: TRBD2
CDR3 DNA: TGTGCCAGCAGTGAACCCCCCCTAGCGGGAGGGCCGAGAGAGACCCAGTACTTC
CDR3 protein: CASSEPPLAGGPRETQYF

J gene: TRBJ2-1
CDR3 length: 15
V gene: TRBV5-1
clone size: once
D gene: .
CDR3 DNA: TGCGCCAGCAGCTCCCGCCCAGAAGTTAACAATGAGCAGTTCTTC
CDR3 protein: CASSSRPEVNNEQFF

J gene: TRBJ1-2
CDR3 length: 11
V gene: TRBV29-1
clone size: .
D gene: TRBD1
CDR3 DNA: TGCAGCGTTGAGGAGGGGGCTGGCTACACCTTC
CDR3 protein: CSVEEGAGYTF

J gene: TRBJ2-5
CDR3 length: 18
V gene: TRBV23-1
clone size: .
D gene: TRBD2
CDR3 DNA: TGCGCCAGCAGTCAATTAGGACTAGCGGGCCGCCGGCAAGAGACCCAGTACTTC
CDR3 protein: CASSQLGLAGRRQETQYF

J gene: TRBJ2-7
CDR3 length: 17
V gene: TRBV2
clone size: .
D gene: .
CDR3 DNA: TGTGCCAGCAGCGCTGGGGCCCTCCTGGAGTCTGTCGACGAGCAGTACTTC
CDR3 protein: CASSAGALLESVDEQYF

J gene: TRBJ1-6
CDR3 length: 13
V gene: TRBV27
clone size: .
D gene: .
CDR3 DNA: TGTGCCAGCGGGTGGGACTCTAATTCACCCCTCCACTTT
CDR3 protein: CASGWDSNSPLHF

J gene: TRBJ2-7
CDR3 length: 13
V gene: TRBV28
clone size: .
D gene: .
CDR3 DNA: TGTGCCAGCAGTCCGGACAGCTCCTACGAGCAGTACTTC
CDR3 protein: CASSPDSSYEQYF